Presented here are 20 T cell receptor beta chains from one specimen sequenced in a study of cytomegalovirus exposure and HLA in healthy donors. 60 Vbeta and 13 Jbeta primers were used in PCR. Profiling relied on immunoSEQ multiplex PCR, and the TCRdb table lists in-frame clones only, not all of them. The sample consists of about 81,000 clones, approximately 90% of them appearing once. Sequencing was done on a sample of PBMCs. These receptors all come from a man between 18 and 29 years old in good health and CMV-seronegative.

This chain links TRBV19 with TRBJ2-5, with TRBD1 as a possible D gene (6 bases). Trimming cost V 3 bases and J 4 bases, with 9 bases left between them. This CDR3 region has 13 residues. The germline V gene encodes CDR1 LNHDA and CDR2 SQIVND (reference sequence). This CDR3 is CASSITGSETQYF. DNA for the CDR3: TGTGCCAGTAGTATTACAGGGTCAGAGACCCAGTACTTC. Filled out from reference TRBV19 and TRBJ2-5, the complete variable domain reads DGGITQSPKYLFRKEGQNVTLSCEQNLNHDAMYWYRQDPGQGLRLIYYSQIVNDFQKGDIAEGYSVSREKKESFPLTVTSAQKNPTAFYLCASSITGSETQYFGPGTRLLVL.

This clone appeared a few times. The CDR3 sequence is CASSMSQGYTEAFF. The CDR3 region has the DNA TGTGCCAGTAGTATGTCACAGGGGTACACTGAAGCTTTCTTT. The rearrangement links TRBV19 to TRBJ1-1, with 7 bases identical to TRBD1. CDR1 is LNHDA and CDR2 is SQIVND in the germline V gene (reference sequence). The V gene end was trimmed by 3 bases and the J gene end by 3 bases; junction bases not matched to a gene: 4. CDR3 size: 14 residues.

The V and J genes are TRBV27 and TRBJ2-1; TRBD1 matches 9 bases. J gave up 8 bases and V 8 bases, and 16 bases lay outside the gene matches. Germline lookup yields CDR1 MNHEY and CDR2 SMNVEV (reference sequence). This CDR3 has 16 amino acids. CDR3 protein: CASGPVPGQGSDEQFF. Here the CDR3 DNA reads TGTGCCAGCGGTCCAGTACCGGGACAGGGTAGCGATGAGCAGTTCTTC.

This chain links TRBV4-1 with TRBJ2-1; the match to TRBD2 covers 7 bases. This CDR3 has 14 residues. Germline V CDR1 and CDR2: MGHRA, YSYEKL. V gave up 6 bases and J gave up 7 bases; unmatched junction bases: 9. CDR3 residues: CASSHGGGWNEQFF. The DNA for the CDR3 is TGCGCCAGCAGTCATGGGGGGGGGTGGAATGAGCAGTTCTTC.

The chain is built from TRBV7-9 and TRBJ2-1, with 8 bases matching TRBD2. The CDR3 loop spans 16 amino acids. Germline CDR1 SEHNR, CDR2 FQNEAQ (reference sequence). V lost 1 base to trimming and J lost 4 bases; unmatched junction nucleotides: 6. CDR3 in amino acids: CASSLGGSGIYNEQFF. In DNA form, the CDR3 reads TGTGCCAGCAGCTTAGGAGGTAGCGGGATATACAATGAGCAGTTCTTC.

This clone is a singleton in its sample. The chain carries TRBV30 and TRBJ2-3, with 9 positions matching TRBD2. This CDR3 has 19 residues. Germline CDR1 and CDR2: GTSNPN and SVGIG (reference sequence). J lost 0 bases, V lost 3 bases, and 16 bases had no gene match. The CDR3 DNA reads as TGTGCCTGGAGGTCGCCCTCAGCGGGAGGACCTGATAGCACAGATACGCAGTATTTT. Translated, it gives CAWRSPSAGGPDSTDTQYF. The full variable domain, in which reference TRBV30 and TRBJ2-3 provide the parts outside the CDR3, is SQTIHQWPATLVQPVGSPLSLECTVEGTSNPNLYWYRQAAGRGLQLLFYSVGIGQISSEVPQNLSASRPQDRQFILSSKKLLLSDSGFYLCAWRSPSAGGPDSTDTQYFGPGTRLTVL.

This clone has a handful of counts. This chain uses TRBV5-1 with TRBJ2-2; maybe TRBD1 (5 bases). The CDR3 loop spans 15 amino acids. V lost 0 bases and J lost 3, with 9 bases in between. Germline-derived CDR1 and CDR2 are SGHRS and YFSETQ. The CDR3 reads CASSLGQRDTGELFF. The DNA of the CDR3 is TGCGCCAGCAGCTTGGGACAGAGAGACACCGGGGAGCTGTTTTTT.

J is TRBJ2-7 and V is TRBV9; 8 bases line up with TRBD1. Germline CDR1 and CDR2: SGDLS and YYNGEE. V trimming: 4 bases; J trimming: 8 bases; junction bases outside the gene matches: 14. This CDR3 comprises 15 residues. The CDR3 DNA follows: TGTGCCAGCAGCCTAGATGCAGGGGGCGCCCCCAAGCAGTACTTC. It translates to CASSLDAGGAPKQYF.

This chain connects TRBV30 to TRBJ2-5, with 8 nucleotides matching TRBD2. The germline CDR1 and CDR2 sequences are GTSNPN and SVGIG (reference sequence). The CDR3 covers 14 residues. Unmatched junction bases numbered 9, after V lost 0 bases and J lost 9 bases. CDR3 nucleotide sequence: TGTGCCTGGAGTGTGGGACTAGAAGCGCAGGCCCAGTACTTC. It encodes CAWSVGLEAQAQYF.

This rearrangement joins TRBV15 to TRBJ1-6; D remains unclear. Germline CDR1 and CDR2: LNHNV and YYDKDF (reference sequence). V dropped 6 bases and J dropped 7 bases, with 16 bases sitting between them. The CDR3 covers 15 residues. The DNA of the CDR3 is TGTGCCACCAGGAGAATAGAGGGTTTCAATTCACCCCTCCACTTT. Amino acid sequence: CATRRIEGFNSPLHF.

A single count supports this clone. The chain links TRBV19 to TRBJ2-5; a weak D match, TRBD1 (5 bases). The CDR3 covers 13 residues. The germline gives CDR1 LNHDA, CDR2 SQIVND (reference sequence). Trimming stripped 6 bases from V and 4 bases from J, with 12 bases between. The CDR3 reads CASRQGNGETQYF. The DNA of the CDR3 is TGTGCCAGTAGGCAGGGTAACGGAGAGACCCAGTACTTC.

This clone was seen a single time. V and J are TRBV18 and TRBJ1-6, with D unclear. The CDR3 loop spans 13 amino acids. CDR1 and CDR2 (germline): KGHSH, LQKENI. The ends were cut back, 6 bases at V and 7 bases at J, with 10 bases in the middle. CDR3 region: CASSDDGNSPLHF. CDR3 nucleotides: TGTGCCAGCTCTGACGACGGGAATTCACCCCTCCACTTT.

The CDR3 loop reads CASSKGRSGGGYTF. CDR3 DNA sequence: TGTGCCAGCAGCAAAGGAAGGAGCGGGGGGGGCTACACCTTC. This sequence joins TRBV21-1 and TRBJ1-2. TRBV21-1 is noted as a pseudogene. CDR3 length: 14 amino acids.

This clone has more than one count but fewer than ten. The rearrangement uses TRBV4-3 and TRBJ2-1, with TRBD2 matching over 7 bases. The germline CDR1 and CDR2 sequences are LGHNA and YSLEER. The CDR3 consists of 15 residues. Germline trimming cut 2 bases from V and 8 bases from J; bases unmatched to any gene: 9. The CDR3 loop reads CASSQPDLAVDEQFF. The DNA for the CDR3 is TGCGCCAGCAGCCAACCAGACCTAGCGGTGGATGAGCAGTTCTTC.

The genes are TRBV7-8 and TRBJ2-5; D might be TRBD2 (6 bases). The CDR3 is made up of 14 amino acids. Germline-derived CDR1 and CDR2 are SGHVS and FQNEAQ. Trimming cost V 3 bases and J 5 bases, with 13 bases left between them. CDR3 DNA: TGTGCCAGCAGCTTGGAGGGGATTCGGGAGACCCAGTACTTC. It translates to CASSLEGIRETQYF.

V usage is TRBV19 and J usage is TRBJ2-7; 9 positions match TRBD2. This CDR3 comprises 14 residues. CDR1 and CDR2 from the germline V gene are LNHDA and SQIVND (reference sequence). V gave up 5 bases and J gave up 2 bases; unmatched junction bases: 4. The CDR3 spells CASSRLAVPYEQYF. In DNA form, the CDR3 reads TGTGCCAGTAGTCGACTAGCGGTGCCCTACGAGCAGTACTTC.

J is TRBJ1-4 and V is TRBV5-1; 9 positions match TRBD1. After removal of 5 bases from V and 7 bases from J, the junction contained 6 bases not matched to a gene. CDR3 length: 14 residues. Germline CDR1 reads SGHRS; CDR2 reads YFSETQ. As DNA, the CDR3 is TGCGCCAGCAGGAAACAGGGGGCCTCTGAAAAACTGTTTTTT. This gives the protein CASRKQGASEKLFF.

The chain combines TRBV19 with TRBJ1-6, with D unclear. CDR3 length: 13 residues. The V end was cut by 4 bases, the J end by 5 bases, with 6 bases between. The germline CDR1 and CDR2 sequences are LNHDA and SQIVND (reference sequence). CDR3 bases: TGTGCCAGTAGTAGACTGGATAATTCACCCCTCCACTTT. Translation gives CASSRLDNSPLHF.

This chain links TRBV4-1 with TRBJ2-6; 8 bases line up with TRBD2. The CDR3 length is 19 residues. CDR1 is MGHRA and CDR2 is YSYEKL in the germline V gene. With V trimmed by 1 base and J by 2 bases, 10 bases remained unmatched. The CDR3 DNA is TGCGCCAGCAGCCAAGCCGGGGGGGTGGTACTTCCTGGGGCCAACGTCCTGACTTTC. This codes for CASSQAGGVVLPGANVLTF.

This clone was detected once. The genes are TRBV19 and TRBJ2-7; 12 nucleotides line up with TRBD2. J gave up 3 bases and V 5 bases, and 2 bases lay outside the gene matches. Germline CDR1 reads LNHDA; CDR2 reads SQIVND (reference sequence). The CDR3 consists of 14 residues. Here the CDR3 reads CASSGLAGFYEQYF. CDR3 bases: TGTGCCAGTAGTGGACTAGCGGGATTCTACGAGCAGTACTTC.